This entry features one TCR beta chain sequence. What this receptor recognizes is not known. Base qualities are not recorded, but no much larger clone differs from it by a single base. Peripheral blood CD8+ and CD4+ T cells from healthy donors, Susac syndrome patients and multiple sclerosis patients were profiled using high-throughput TCR beta sequencing. The Susac syndrome patients fulfilled recently defined diagnostic criteria for either definite or probable disease. CD8+ TEMRA cells were enriched by FACS, while bulk CD8+ and CD4+ T cells were purified by magnetic negative isolation. Blood was collected in EDTA tubes and processed within 24 hours, with PBMCs isolated through density gradient centrifugation. PBMCs intended for TCR sequencing were cryopreserved in liquid nitrogen and were subsequently thawed in a 37 degrees C water bath. Purity of sorted or isolated CD4+, CD8+ and CD8+ TEMRA cells was at least 90%.

RNA was extracted using the RNeasy kit, and roughly 0.5 to 1 microgram was reverse transcribed with random hexamers. The immunoSEQ multiplex PCR assay, covering 54 Vbeta and 13 Jbeta segments, was used to amplify TCR beta CDR3 regions. PCR amplification bias was corrected by using a synthetic template baseline for primer optimization and computational correction. The published analysis was carried out like this. Reads were annotated to V, D and J genes according to IMGT and were analyzed with immunoSEQ Analyzer, with only productive sequences retained. To calculate clonality, Shannon entropy was normalized by log2 of the number of productive unique sequences and then subtracted from one. Public and private clones were assessed among the 100 most prevalent clones of each patient and control. A clone was defined as Susac-specific if it was absent from the healthy and MS cohorts, from over a thousand published viral clones and from other ImmuneACCESS disease sequences. The public sequencing data were trimmed at Q25 with fastp and processed into clonotypes with MiXCR by TCRdb, which kept only in-frame beta chains. For every CDR3 protein sequence, its rows merge into one entry that carries the most common genes and DNA. TCRdb's processing, not the authors', yielded these V and J calls. The sample data list around 180,000 distinct CDR3 sequences, and roughly 92% of these were observed just once. The leading ten clones occupy over 0.095% of the sample.

This sample was taken from a study of CD8 T cells in Susac syndrome (dated by TCRdb to the late 2010s). At the level of the whole study: Among the Susac syndrome patients who were sequenced, clinically active disease was present in six and clinical remission was observed in fewer than ten. At blood withdrawal, Susac syndrome patients were either therapy-naive, taking corticosteroids (in some cases with IVIg as well), or taking IVIg alone. Repertoire sequencing was used to test whether CD8+ T cell activation and differentiation in Susac syndrome was antigen driven.

The investigation overall reported the following: The number of individuals in the TCR sequencing and HLA analysis was acknowledged as relatively small. In patients with Susac syndrome, the CD4+ T cell repertoire showed no detectable clonal expansion.

The germline V gene gives CDR1 as MNHNS and CDR2 as SASEGT. At the junction V is shortened by 4 bases and J by 0 bases; bases outside the gene matches: 9. From the cysteine through the phenylalanine, the CDR3 covers 17 amino acids. This entry keeps only the CDR3 DNA: 51 bases, framed from base 1. This TCR derives from a human donor with Susac syndrome. Sequencing input: CD4+ T cells from PBMCs. The chain uses TRBV6-1 and TRBJ2-3; 8 junctional bases match TRBD1. The sequenced DNA is TGTGCCAGCAGTGCAAGTAGGACAGGGCGTAGCACAGATACGCAGTATTTT. Its translation reads: CASSASRTGRSTDTQYF.